This T cell receptor (beta chain) is from a study of tumor-infiltrating lymphocytes in oesophageal squamous cell carcinoma. Sample share makes this clonotype medium-sized. A single record per CDR3 protein comes from TCRdb applying MiXCR to the PCR reads. Among some 16,000 distinct CDR3 sequences listed, roughly 55% were seen once. J was trimmed by 2 bases and V by 3 bases; bases with no gene match: 4. Germline CDR1 and CDR2: SGHNT and YYREEE (reference sequence). This CDR3 spans 14 amino acids. The TCR comes from a male donor with esophageal squamous cell carcinoma. V usage is TRBV5-4 and J usage is TRBJ2-7; 8 bases map to TRBD1. Specimen: esophageal tumor tissue. The CDR3 DNA is TGTGCCAGCAGCTCATCGGGACAGGCCTACGAGCAGTACTTC. It specifies CASSSSGQAYEQYF.